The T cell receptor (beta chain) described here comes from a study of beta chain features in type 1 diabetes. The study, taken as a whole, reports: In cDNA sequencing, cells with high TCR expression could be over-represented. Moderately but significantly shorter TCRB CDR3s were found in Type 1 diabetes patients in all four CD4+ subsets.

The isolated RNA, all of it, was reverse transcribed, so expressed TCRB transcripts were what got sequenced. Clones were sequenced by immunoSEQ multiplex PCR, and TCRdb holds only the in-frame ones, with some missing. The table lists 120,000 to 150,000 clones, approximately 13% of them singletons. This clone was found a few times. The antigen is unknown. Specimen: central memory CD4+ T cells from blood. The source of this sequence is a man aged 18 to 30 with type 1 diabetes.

CDR3 nucleotide sequence: TGCAGCGTTGGGAGCGGAGCCCTCGGGGCTTTCTTT. It encodes CSVGSGALGAFF. The V call is TRBV29-1, the J call TRBJ1-1; no definite D call. V was cut by 4 bases and J by 11 bases, with 17 bases left in between. CDR1 and CDR2 from the germline V gene are SQVTM and ANQGSEA. The CDR3 has 12 residues.